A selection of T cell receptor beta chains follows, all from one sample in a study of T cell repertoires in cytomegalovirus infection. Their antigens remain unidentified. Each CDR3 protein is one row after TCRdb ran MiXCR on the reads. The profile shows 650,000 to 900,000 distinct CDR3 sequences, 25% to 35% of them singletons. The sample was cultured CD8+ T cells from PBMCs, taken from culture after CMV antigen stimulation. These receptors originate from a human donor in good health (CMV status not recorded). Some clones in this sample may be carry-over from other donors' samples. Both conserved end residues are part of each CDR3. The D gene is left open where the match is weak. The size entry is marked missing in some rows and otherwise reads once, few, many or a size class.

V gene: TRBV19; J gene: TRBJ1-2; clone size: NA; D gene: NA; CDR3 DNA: TGTGCCAGTAGTCGGCAGGGAGCGGGCTATGGCTACACCTTC; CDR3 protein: CASSRQGAGYGYTF
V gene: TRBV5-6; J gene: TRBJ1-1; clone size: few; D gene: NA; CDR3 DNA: TGTGCCAGCAGCTTGCGGTGGACTGAAGCTTTCTTT; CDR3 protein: CASSLRWTEAFF
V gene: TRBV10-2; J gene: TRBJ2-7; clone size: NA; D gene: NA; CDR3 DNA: TGCGCCAGCAGTGAGTCGGACGAGCAGTACTTC; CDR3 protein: CASSESDEQYF
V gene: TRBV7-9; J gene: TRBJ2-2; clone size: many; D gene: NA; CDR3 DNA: TGTGCCAGCAGCGGCCCCCAAGCTACCGGGCAGCTGTTTTTT; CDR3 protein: CASSGPQATGQLFF
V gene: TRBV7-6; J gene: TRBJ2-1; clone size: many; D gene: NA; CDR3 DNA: TGTGCCAGCAGCTTAGAGGGACCCAATGAGCAGTTCTTC; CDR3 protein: CASSLEGPNEQFF
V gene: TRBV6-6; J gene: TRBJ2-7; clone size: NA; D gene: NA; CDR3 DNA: TGTGCCAGCAGGTCGGCAGAATCCTACGAGCAGTACTTC; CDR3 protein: CASRSAESYEQYF
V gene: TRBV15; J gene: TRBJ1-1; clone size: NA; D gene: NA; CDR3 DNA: TGTGCCACCAGCTCGACGACAGAACTGAACACTGAAGCTTTCTTT; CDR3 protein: CATSSTTELNTEAFF
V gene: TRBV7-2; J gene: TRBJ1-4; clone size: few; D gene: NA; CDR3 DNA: TGTGCCAGCAACAATCCCTACAGAGATAATGAAAAACTGTTTTTT; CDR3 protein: CASNNPYRDNEKLFF
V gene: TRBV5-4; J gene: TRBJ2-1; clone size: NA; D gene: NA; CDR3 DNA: TGTGCCAGCAGCTTGTGGGCGGGCCCCTACAATGAGCAGTTCTTC; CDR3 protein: CASSLWAGPYNEQFF
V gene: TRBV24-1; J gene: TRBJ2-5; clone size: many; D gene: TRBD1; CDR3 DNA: TGTGCCACCAGTGATTTTGACGGGACAGGGCGAGAGACCCAGTACTTC; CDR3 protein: CATSDFDGTGRETQYF
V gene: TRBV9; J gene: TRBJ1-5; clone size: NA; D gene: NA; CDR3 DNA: TGTGCCAGCAGCGTAGGAGGGGACACTTATCAGCCCCAGCATTTT; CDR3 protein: CASSVGGDTYQPQHF
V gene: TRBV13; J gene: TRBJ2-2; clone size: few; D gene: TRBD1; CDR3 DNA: TGTGCCAGCAGCTTAGTTCCGGGGACAGCGAACACCGGGGAGCTGTTTTTT; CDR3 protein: CASSLVPGTANTGELFF
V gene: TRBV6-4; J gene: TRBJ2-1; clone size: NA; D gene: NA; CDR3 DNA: TGTGCCAGCAGTGACTCGATAGGGAATGAGCAGTTCTTC; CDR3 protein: CASSDSIGNEQFF
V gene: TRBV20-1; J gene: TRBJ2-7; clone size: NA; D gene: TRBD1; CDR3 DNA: TGCAGTGCTAGAGATCTCTATATCCCTGGGACAGGAGCCTTCTACGAGCAGTACTTC; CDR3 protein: CSARDLYIPGTGAFYEQYF
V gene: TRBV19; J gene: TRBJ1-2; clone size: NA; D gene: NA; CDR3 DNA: TGTGCCAGTAATCAGGGCGAGGGCTACACCTTC; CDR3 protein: CASNQGEGYTF
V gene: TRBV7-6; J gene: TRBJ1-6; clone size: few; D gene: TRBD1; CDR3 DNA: TGTGCCAGCAGCTTAGGGACAGGAGGGAAAAATTCACCCCTCCACTTT; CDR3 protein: CASSLGTGGKNSPLHF
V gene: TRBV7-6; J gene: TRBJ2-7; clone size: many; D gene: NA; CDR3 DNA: TGTGCCAGCAGCTTAGGGACCCCCTACGAGCAGTACTTC; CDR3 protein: CASSLGTPYEQYF
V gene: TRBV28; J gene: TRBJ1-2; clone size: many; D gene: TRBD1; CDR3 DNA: TGTGCCAGCAGTTTCGCGAGGGGGCTGATAGCGGGCTACACCTTC; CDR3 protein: CASSFARGLIAGYTF
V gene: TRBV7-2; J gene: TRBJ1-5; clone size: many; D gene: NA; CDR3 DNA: TGTGCCAGCAGCTTCGGGGCATATAGCAATCAGCCCCAGCATTTT; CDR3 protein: CASSFGAYSNQPQHF
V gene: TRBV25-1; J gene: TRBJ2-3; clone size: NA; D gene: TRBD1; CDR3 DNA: TGTGCCAGCAGTGAGACAGGGTTTCTCACAGATACGCAGTATTTT; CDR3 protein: CASSETGFLTDTQYF